This entry concerns a single T cell receptor beta chain. This clonotype has a handful of counts. Its antigen is currently not known. No base qualities exist here, and no much larger clone lies one base off it. This record belongs to a study of T-cell memory formation after mild COVID-19 (dated by TCRdb to 2020 to 2023). As for the study more broadly: TCR sequence clusters from the two donors were found to be largely donor specific. Longitudinal TCRalpha and TCRbeta repertoire sequencing tracked T-cell clones expanding and contracting after mild COVID-19 in two donors. Two young, previously healthy adult volunteers, one female and one male, were included in the cohort. Here is what the overall study found, with its caveats: Only a couple of mild cases were covered in the study, and larger cohorts including severe cases with pre-infection samples were considered necessary. Whether the second-wave clones peaking on day 37 were SARS-CoV-2 specific was not confirmed. Balanced CD4/CD8 phenotypes were observed for clones contracting from day 15 to 85, whereas a bias towards CD4+ was observed for a second wave of clones expanding from day 15 to 37. Contracting CD4+ clones were located mainly in the CM and EM memory subsets, whereas CD8+ clones were found to be enriched in EMRA. The detection of some responding clones in pre-infection memory suggests that pre-existing cross-reactive memory T cells joined the SARS-CoV-2 response.

Ficoll-Paque density gradient centrifugation was used to isolate PBMCs. Sequencing instrument: Illumina NovaSeq 6000. Using 5'RACE with constant-segment primers, TCRalpha and TCRbeta cDNA libraries were constructed, with sample barcodes and unique molecular identifiers added in the process. RNA was extracted from every sample with Trizol reagent. Libraries were amplified in two PCR steps, with a second sample barcode and Illumina TruSeq adapters added in the second step. Libraries were sequenced on an Illumina NovaSeq with 2 x 150 bp paired-end reads. On the authors' methods: The reads were demultiplexed and collapsed into UMI-guided consensus sequences using migec v1.2.7. Using mixcr v2.1.11, UMI consensuses were aligned to TRA and TRB V and J templates and then assembled into clonotypes. A clonotype was counted as expanded or contracted only when both edgeR and NoisET called the clonotype significant, with the noise models trained on biological replicates. For edgeR calls, the cutoffs were a false discovery rate-adjusted p below 0.01 and a log2 fold-change threshold of 1. As an exploratory analysis of dynamics, max-normalized trajectories of the 1000 most abundant clonotypes were examined with PCA combined with hierarchical clustering. Separately sequenced CD4+ and CD8+ repertoires were used to assign the CD4 or CD8 phenotype of responding clones. TCRdb trimmed the raw reads at Q25, called clones with MiXCR and kept productive beta chains. A single entry per CDR3 protein holds the most common genes and DNA from its merged rows. The V and J calls and clone size come from TCRdb's table, not from the authors' own analysis. Counted in this sample were hundreds of thousands of distinct CDR3 sequences; about 20% of them appeared once. In total, the top ten clones hold roughly 8.1% of the sample.

The germline V gene (reference sequence) yields LGHDT for CDR1 and YNNKEL for CDR2. V gives up 3 bases and J gives up 5 bases, and the segment between their germline ends measures 13 bases. From its cysteine to its phenylalanine, the CDR3 spans 14 amino acids. CDR3 DNA is the only sequence kept; it has 42 bases, read in frame from the first base. The chain couples TRBV3-1 to TRBJ1-1; tentative D gene TRBD1, with 6 bases matching. The sample was PBMCs or a T cell subset sorted from them (not recorded which). The clonotype comes from an adult woman who had mild COVID-19 (a few samples of this study predate the infection). The sample titles of this study are shuffled in the database, so cell type and time point are left out; the donor was told from shared clones. The bases are TGTGCCAGCAGCCACCAGGGGAAGGGGACTGAAGCTTTCTTT. Its amino acids are CASSHQGKGTEAFF.